The present T cell receptor beta chain was sequenced within a study of shared clonotypes between healthy human individuals. To note about this clone: This sample includes further DNA sequences coding for the same CDR3.

Healthy HIV-negative adults without recent acute infections or vaccinations served as donors. Every subset had its genomic DNA shared out evenly among several immunoSEQ plates. Roughly 200 ng DNA, about 28,000 T cell genomes, went into each sorted-subset replicate PCR. The method was immunoSEQ multiplex PCR; TCRdb's version includes in-frame clones alone and lacks a portion of them. The table has about 2.4 million clones, approximately 94% seen once. The CDR3 runs to 15 residues. Germline assignment: CDR1 MDHEN and CDR2 SYDVKM. Losses at the gene ends were 0 bases for V and 7 bases for J; bases not matched to a gene: 4.

This clonotype was obtained from a man aged 18 to 35 in good health. Some clones in this sample may be carry-over from other donors' samples. This chain connects TRBV28 to TRBJ2-7, with 12 bases that match TRBD1. The sample comprised naive CD4+ T cells from PBMCs. Described subset: CD45RA+ positively selected. In nucleotides, the CDR3 is TGTGCCAGCAGTTTATGGGGACAGGGGGCTTGGGAGCAGTACTTC. It translates to CASSLWGQGAWEQYF.